The 9 T cell receptor beta chains reported below all come from one sample, sequenced in a study of blood T cell repertoires in COVID-19 (dated by TCRdb to 2018 to 2020). Library preparation was by the immunoSEQ multiplex PCR assay. TCRdb limited this immuneACCESS table to in-frame rearrangements with V and J called. A share of clones is missing; checked studies link under half to unresolved V genes, and the rest is unexplained. The sample table lists some 300,000 clones, around 89% of them with a count of one. 2% to 2.5% of the sample comes from the top ten. Sequenced: PBMCs or T cells enriched from blood (not recorded which). These receptors all come from a woman aged 55-70 years in a cohort exposed to, infected with or recovered from COVID-19 (not recorded which).

The chain employs TRBV7-9 and TRBJ2-1; 9 bases are a match to TRBD2. This CDR3 comprises 15 residues. Per germline, CDR1 SEHNR and CDR2 FQNEAQ (reference sequence). V lost 1 base and J lost 4; bases outside the gene matches: 2. CDR3 region: CASSLGTSVYNEQFF. CDR3 coding DNA: TGTGCCAGCAGCTTAGGGACTAGCGTGTACAATGAGCAGTTCTTC.

The genes are TRBV5-1 and TRBJ1-5; D might be TRBD1 (5 bases). This CDR3 has 14 residues. Trimming pared 4 bases from V and 2 bases from J, leaving 10 bases between. Germline V gene lookup returns CDR1 SGHRS and CDR2 YFSETQ. The DNA for the CDR3 is TGCGCCAGCAGCCTGGGACTTGGCAATCAGCCCCAGCATTTT. Protein product: CASSLGLGNQPQHF.

The V gene is TRBV11-1, the J gene TRBJ2-7, with 10 bases aligning to TRBD2. This CDR3 comprises 14 residues. Per germline, CDR1 SGHAT and CDR2 FQDESV (reference sequence). The V gene end was trimmed by 3 bases and the J gene end by 7 bases; junction bases not matched to a gene: 6. The CDR3 DNA is TGTGCCAGCAGCTTTGAAGTAGCGGGGGGTGAGCAGTACTTC. Translating it yields CASSFEVAGGEQYF.

CDR3 nucleotide sequence: TGTGCCTGGGCCGTGAGGAGGGAAGGCTACACCTTC. It encodes CAWAVRREGYTF. This chain links TRBV30 with TRBJ1-2, with D unclear. CDR1 and CDR2 (germline): GTSNPN, SVGIG (reference sequence). The CDR3 is 12 amino acids. The germline V and J ends were trimmed by 5 bases and 8 bases, with 15 bases remaining between them.

The chain couples TRBV5-1 to TRBJ2-1; D is uncertain. Germline V lookup: CDR1 SGHRS, CDR2 YFSETQ. The length of the CDR3 is 14 residues. Trimming pared 0 bases from V and 4 bases from J, leaving 8 bases between. CDR3 in amino acids: CASSLGMEYNEQFF. CDR3 DNA: TGCGCCAGCAGCTTGGGTATGGAGTACAATGAGCAGTTCTTC.

The V and J genes are TRBV18 and TRBJ1-1; TRBD1 aligns across 8 bases. This CDR3 has 14 amino acids. CDR1 is KGHSH and CDR2 is LQKENI in the germline V gene. Germline trimming cut 3 bases from V and 3 bases from J; bases unmatched to any gene: 3. The CDR3: CASSPWDRYTEAFF. In DNA, the CDR3 is TGTGCCAGCTCACCCTGGGACAGGTACACTGAAGCTTTCTTT. Full variable domain (remainder filled in from reference TRBV18 and TRBJ1-1): NAGVMQNPRHLVRRRGQEARLRCSPMKGHSHVYWYRQLPEEGLKFMVYLQKENIIDESGMPKERFSAEFPKEGPSILRIQQVVRGDSAAYFCASSPWDRYTEAFFGQGTRLTVV.

The rearrangement uses TRBV7-3 and TRBJ1-1, with D possibly matching TRBD1 (6 bases). Germline CDR1 and CDR2: SGHTA and FQGTGA. Trimming pared 2 bases from V and 2 bases from J, leaving 9 bases between. This CDR3 region has 14 residues. The CDR3 sequence is CASSLVGGNTEAFF. The CDR3 coding sequence is TGTGCCAGCAGCTTAGTAGGGGGAAACACTGAAGCTTTCTTT.

This chain uses TRBV7-8 with TRBJ1-1; a weak D match, TRBD1 (5 bases). CDR3 size: 16 residues. V lost 8 bases to trimming and J lost 3 bases, with 22 bases between them. Per the germline V gene, CDR1 is SGHVS and CDR2 is FQNEAQ. In DNA form, the CDR3 reads TGTGCCAGCGTTACCCACCCCCCCCCGGGGGACACTGAAGCTTTCTTT. Translating gives CASVTHPPPGDTEAFF.

This clone was detected a few times. The chain is built from TRBV18 and TRBJ2-1, with D possibly being TRBD2 (5 bases). Germline lookup yields CDR1 KGHSH and CDR2 LQKENI. CDR3 size: 16 residues. The V end lost 2 bases, the J end lost 4 bases, and 15 bases lay between the germline ends. The CDR3 DNA reads as TGTGCCAGCTCACCATCCACGCGGGCCGGATACAATGAGCAGTTCTTC. Translated, it gives CASSPSTRAGYNEQFF.